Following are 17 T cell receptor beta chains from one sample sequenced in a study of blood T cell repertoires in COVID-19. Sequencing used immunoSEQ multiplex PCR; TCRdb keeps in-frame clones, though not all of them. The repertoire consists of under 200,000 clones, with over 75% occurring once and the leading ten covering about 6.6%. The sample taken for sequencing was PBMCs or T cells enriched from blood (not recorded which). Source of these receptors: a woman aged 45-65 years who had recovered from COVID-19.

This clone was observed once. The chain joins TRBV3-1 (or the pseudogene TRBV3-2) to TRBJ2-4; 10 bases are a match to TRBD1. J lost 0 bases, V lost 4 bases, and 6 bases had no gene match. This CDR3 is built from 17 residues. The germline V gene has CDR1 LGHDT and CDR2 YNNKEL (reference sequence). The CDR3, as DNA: TGTGCCAGCAGCCCCTCCGGACAGGGGGTAGCCAAAAACATTCAGTACTTC. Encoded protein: CASSPSGQGVAKNIQYF.

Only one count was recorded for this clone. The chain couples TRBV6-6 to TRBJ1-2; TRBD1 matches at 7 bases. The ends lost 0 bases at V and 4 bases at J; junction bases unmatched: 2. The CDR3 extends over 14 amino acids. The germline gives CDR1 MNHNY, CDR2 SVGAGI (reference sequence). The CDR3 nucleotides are TGTGCCAGCAGTTACTCGACAGGGCTCTATGGCTACACCTTC. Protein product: CASSYSTGLYGYTF.

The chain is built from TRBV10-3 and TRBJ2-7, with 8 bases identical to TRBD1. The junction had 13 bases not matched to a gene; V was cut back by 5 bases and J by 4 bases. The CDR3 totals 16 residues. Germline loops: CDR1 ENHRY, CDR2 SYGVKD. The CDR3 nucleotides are TGTGCCATCAGTCCGGGACAGGAAAATGGGGGTTACGAGCAGTACTTC. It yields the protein CAISPGQENGGYEQYF.

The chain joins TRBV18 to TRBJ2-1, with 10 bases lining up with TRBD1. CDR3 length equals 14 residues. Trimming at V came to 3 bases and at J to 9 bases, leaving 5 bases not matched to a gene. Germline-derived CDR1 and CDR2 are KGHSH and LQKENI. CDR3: CASSPDRGRTEQFF. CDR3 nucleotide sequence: TGTGCCAGCTCACCCGACAGGGGGCGCACTGAGCAGTTCTTC.

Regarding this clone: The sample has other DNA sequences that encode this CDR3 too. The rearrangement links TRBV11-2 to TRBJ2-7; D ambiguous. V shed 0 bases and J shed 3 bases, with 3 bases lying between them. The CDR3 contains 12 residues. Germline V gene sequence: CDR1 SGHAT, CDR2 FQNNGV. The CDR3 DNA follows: TGTGCCAGCAGCTTAGACCGCTACGAGCAGTACTTC. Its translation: CASSLDRYEQYF.

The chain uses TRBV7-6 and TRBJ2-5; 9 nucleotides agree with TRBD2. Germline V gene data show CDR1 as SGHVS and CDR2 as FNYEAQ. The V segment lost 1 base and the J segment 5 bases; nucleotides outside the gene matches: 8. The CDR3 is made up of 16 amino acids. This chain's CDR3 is CASSLVAGGLFETQYF. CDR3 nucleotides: TGTGCCAGCAGCTTAGTGGCGGGGGGGCTCTTTGAGACCCAGTACTTC.

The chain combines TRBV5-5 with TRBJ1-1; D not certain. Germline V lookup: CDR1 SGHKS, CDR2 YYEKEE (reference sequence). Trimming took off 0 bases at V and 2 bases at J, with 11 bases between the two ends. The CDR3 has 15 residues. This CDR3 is CASSLGLSGNTEAFF. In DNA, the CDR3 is TGTGCCAGCAGCTTGGGCTTATCGGGAAACACTGAAGCTTTCTTT.

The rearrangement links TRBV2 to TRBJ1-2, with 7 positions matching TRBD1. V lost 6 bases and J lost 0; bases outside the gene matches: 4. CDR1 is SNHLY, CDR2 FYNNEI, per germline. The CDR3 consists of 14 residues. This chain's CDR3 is CASRAGQANYGYTF. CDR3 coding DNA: TGTGCCAGCAGGGCTGGACAGGCTAACTATGGCTACACCTTC.

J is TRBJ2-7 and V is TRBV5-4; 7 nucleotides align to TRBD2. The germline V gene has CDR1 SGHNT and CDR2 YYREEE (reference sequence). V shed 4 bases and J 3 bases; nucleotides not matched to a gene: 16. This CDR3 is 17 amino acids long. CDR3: CASSAASRAGELYEQYF. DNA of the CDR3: TGTGCCAGCAGCGCCGCAAGCAGGGCGGGGGAGCTCTACGAGCAGTACTTC.

DNA of the CDR3: TGTGCCAGCAGCTTAGCCCAACAGGGAACGCAACGCACTGAAGCTTTCTTT. Translated, it gives CASSLAQQGTQRTEAFF. The chain recombines TRBV7-9 with TRBJ1-1; D might be TRBD1 (6 bases). Trimming pared 0 bases from V and 4 bases from J, leaving 18 bases between. Germline V CDR1 and CDR2: SEHNR, FQNEAQ (reference sequence). The CDR3 contains 17 residues.

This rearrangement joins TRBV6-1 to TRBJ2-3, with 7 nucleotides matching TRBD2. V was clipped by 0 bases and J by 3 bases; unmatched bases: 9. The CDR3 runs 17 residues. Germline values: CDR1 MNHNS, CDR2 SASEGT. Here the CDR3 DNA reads TGTGCCAGCAGTGAAGCGGGGGGGGTTCGGTGGACAGATACGCAGTATTTT. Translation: CASSEAGGVRWTDTQYF.

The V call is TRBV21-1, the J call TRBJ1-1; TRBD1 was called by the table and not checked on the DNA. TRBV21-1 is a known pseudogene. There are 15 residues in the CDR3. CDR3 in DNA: TGTGCCAGCAGCACCTTTAGGGGGCGCAGGACTGAAGCTTTCTTT. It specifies CASSTFRGRRTEAFF.

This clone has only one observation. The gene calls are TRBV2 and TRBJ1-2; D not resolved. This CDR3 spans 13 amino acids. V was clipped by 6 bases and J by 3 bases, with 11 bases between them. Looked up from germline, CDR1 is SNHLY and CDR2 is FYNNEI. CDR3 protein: CASRPTRDYGYTF. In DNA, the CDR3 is TGTGCCAGCAGGCCCACCCGGGACTATGGCTACACCTTC.

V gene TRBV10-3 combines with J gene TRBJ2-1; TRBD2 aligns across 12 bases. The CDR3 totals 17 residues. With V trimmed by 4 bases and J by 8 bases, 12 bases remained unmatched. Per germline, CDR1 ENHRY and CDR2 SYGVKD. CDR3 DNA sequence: TGTGCCATCAGTGGTCAGAGGCTAGCGGGGGGGCCTGATGAGCAGTTCTTC. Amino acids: CAISGQRLAGGPDEQFF.

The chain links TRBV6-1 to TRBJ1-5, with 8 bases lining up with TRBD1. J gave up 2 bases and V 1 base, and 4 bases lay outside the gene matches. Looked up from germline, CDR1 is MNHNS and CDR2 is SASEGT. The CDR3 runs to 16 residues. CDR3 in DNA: TGTGCCAGCAGTGAAGGGACAGGGATCCGCAATCAGCCCCAGCATTTT. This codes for CASSEGTGIRNQPQHF.

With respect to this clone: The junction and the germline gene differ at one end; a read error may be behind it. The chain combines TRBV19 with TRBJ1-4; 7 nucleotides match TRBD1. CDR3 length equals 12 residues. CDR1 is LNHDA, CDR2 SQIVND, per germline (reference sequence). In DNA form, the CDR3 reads TGTGCCAGTAGTATCGGCCCGGGACAGAACGTCTTT. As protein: CASSIGPGQNVF.

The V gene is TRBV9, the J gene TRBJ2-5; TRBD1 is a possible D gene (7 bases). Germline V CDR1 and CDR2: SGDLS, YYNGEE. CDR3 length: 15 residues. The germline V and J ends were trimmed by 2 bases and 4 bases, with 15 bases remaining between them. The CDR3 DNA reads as TGTGCCAGCAGCGTGGGACAGCTCGGGGGAGAGACCCAGTACTTC. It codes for CASSVGQLGGETQYF. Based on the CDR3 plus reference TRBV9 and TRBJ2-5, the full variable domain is DSGVTQTPKHLITATGQRVTLRCSPRSGDLSVYWYQQSLDQGLQFLIQYYNGEERAKGNILERFSAQQFPDLHSELNLSSLELGDSALYFCASSVGQLGGETQYFGPGTRLLVL.